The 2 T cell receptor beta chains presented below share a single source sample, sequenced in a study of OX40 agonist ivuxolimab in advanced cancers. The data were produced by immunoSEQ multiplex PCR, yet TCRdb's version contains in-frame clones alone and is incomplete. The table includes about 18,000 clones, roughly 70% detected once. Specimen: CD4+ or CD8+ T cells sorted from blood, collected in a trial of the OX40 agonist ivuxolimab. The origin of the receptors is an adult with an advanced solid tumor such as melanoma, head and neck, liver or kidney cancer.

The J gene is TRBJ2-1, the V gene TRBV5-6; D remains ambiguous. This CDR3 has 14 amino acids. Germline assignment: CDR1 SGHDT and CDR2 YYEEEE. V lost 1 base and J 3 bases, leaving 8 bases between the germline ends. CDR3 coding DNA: TGTGCCAGCAGCTTGCGGCAGGTCTACAATGAGCAGTTCTTC. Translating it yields CASSLRQVYNEQFF.

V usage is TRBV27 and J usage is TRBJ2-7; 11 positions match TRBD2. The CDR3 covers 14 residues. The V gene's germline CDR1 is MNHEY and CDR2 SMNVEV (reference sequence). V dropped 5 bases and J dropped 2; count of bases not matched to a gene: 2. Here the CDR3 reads CASSRLAGPYEQYF. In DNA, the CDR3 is TGTGCCAGCAGTCGACTAGCGGGACCCTACGAGCAGTACTTC.